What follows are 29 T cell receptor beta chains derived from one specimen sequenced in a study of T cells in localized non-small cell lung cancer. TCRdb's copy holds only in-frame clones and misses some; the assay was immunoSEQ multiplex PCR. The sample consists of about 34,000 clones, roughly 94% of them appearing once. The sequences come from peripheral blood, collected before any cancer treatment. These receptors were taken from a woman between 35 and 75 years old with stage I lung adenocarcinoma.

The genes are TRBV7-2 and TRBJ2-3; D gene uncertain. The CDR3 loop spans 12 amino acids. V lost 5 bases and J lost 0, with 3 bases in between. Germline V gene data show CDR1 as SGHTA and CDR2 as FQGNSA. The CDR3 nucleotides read TGTGCCAGCAGCCCTAGCACAGATACGCAGTATTTT. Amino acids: CASSPSTDTQYF.

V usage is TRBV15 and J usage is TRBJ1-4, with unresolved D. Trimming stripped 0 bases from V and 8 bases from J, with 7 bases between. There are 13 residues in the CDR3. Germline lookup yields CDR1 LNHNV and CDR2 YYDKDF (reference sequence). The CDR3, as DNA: TGTGCCACCAGCAGAGATGTGGGAGAAAAACTGTTTTTT. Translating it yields CATSRDVGEKLFF. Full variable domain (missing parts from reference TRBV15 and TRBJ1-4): DAMVIQNPRYQVTQFGKPVTLSCSQTLNHNVMYWYQQKSSQAPKLLFHYYDKDFNNEADTPDNFQSRRPNTSFCFLDIRSPGLGDTAMYLCATSRDVGEKLFFGSGTQLSVL.

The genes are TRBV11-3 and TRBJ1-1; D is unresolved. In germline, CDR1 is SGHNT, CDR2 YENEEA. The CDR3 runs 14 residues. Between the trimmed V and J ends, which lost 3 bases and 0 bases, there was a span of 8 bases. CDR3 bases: TGTGCCAGCAGCTTGTCATCCATGAACACTGAAGCTTTCTTT. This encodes CASSLSSMNTEAFF.

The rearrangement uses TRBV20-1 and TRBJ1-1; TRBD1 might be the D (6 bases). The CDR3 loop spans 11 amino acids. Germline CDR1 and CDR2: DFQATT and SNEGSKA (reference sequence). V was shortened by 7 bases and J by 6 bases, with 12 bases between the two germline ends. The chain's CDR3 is CSGKGGPEAFF. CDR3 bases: TGCAGTGGTAAGGGGGGGCCTGAAGCTTTCTTT.

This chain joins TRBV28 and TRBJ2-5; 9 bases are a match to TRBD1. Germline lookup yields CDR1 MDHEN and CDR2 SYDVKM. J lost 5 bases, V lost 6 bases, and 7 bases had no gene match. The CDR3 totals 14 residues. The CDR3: CASSPTGGGETQYF. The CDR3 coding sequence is TGTGCCAGCAGCCCTACAGGGGGCGGGGAGACCCAGTACTTC. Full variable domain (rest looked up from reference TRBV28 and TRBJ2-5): DVKVTQSSRYLVKRTGEKVFLECVQDMDHENMFWYRQDPGLGLRLIYFSYDVKMKEKGDIPEGYSVSREKKERFSLILESASTNQTSMYLCASSPTGGGETQYFGPGTRLLVL.

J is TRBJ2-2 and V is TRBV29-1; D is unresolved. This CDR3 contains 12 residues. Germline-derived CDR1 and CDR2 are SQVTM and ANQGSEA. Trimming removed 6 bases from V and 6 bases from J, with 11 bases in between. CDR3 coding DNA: TGCAGCGTCAAGCTAGATCCCGGGGAGCTGTTTTTT. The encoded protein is CSVKLDPGELFF.

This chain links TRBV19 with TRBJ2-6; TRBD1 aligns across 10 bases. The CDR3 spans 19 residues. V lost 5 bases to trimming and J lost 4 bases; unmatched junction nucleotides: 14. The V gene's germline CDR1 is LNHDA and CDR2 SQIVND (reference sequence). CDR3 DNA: TGTGCCAGTAGTGAAAGGGGCGACAGGGGGCGAATAGGGGCCAACGTCCTGACTTTC. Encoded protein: CASSERGDRGRIGANVLTF.

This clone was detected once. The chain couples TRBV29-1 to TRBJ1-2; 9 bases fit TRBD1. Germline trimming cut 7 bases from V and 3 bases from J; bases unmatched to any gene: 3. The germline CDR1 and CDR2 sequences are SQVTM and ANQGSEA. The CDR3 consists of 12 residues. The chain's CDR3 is CSARDRDYGYTF. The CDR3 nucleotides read TGCAGCGCCCGGGACAGGGACTATGGCTACACCTTC.

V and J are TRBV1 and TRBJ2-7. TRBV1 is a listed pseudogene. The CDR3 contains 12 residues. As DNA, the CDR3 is TGCACCAGCAGCTACGAATCCTACGAGCAGTACTTC. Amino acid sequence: CTSSYESYEQYF.

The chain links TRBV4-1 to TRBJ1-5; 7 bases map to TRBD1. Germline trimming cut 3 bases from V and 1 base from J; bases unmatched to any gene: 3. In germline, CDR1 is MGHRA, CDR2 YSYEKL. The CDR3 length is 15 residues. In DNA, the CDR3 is TGCGCCAGCAGCCAGACAGGGTTGAGCAATCAGCCCCAGCATTTT. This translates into CASSQTGLSNQPQHF.

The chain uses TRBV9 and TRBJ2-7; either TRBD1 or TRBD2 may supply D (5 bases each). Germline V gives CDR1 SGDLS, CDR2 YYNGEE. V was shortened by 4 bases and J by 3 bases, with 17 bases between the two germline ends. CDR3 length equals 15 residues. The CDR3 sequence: CASSIGGESLYEQYF. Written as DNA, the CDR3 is TGTGCCAGCAGCATTGGGGGAGAGTCCCTCTACGAGCAGTACTTC.

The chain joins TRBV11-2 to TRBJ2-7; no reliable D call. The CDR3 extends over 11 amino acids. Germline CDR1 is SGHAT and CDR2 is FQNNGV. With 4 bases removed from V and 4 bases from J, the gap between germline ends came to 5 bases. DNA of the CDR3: TGTGCCAGCAGCTCGACATACGAGCAGTACTTC. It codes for CASSSTYEQYF.

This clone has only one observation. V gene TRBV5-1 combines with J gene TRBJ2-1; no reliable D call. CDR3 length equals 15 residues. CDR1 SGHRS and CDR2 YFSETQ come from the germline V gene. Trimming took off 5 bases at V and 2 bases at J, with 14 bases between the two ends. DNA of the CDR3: TGCGCCAGCAGGGCGGACCACCAAACCTACAATGAGCAGTTCTTC. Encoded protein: CASRADHQTYNEQFF.

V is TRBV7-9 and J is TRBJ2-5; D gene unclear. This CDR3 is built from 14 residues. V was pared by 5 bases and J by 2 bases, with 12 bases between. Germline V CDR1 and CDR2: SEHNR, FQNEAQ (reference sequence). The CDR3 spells CASSERTSQETQYF. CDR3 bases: TGTGCCAGCAGCGAGCGAACAAGTCAAGAGACCCAGTACTTC. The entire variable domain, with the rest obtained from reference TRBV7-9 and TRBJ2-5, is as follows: DTGVSQNPRHKITKRGQNVTFRCDPISEHNRLYWYRQTLGQGPEFLTYFQNEAQLEKSRLLSDRFSAERPKGSFSTLEIQRTEQGDSAMYLCASSERTSQETQYFGPGTRLLVL.

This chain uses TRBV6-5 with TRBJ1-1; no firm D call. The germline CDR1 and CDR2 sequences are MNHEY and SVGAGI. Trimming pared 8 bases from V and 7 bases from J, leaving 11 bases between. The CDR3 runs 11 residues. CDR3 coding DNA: TGTGCCAGCCTCCACCTCCATGAAGCTTTCTTT. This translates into CASLHLHEAFF.

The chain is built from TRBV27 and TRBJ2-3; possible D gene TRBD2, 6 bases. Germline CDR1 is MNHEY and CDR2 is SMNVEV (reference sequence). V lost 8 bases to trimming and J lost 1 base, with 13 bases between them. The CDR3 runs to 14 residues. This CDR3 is CASLEAGRTDTQYF. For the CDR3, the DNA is TGTGCCAGCCTAGAGGCGGGGCGCACAGATACGCAGTATTTT.

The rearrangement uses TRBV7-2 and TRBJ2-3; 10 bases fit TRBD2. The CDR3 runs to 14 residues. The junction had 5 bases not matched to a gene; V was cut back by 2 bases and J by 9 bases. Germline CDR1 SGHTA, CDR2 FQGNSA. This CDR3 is CASSLRLAGDTQYF. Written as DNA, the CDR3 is TGTGCCAGCAGCTTAAGGCTAGCGGGAGACACGCAGTATTTT.

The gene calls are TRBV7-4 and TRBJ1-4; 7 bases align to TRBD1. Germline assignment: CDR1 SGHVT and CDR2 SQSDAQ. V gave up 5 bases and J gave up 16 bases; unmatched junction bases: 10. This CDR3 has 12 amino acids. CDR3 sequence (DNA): TGTGCCAGCAGCCAATACGACAGGGAGCCGTTTTTT. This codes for CASSQYDREPFF.

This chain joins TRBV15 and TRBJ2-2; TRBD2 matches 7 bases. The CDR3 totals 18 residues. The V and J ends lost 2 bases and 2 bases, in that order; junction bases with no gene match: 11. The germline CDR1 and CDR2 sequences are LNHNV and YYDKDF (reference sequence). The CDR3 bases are TGTGCCACCAGCAGAAAACGCGGAAGCGGGGATAACACCGGGGAGCTGTTTTTT. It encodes CATSRKRGSGDNTGELFF.

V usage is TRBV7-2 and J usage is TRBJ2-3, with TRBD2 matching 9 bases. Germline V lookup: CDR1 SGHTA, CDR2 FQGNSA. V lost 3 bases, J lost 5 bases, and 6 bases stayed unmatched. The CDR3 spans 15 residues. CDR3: CASSFVAGEGDTQYF. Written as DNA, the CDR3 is TGTGCCAGCAGCTTTGTAGCGGGAGAGGGAGATACGCAGTATTTT.

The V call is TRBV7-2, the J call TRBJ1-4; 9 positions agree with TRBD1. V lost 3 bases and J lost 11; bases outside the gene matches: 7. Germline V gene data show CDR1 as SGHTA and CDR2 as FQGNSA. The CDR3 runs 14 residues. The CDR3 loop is CASSLGTGSGKLFF. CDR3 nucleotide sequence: TGTGCCAGCAGCTTGGGGACAGGGAGCGGGAAACTGTTTTTT.

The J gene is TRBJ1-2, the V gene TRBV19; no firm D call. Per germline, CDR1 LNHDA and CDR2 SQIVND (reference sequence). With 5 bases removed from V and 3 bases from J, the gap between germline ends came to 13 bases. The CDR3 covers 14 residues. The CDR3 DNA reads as TGTGCCAGTAGTCGCGACCTAAGCTACTATGGCTACACCTTC. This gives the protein CASSRDLSYYGYTF. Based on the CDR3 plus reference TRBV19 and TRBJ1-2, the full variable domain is DGGITQSPKYLFRKEGQNVTLSCEQNLNHDAMYWYRQDPGQGLRLIYYSQIVNDFQKGDIAEGYSVSREKKESFPLTVTSAQKNPTAFYLCASSRDLSYYGYTFGSGTRLTVV.

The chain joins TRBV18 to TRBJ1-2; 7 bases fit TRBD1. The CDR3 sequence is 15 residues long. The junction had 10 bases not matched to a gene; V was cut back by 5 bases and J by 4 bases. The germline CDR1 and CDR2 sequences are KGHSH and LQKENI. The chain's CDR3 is CASSNDRDNSYGYTF. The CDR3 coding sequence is TGTGCCAGCTCAAATGACAGGGATAATAGCTATGGCTACACCTTC.

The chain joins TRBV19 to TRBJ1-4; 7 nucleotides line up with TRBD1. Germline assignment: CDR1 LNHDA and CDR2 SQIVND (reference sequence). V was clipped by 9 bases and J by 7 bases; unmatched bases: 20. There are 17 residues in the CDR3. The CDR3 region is CASTNQAPGGLGEKLFF. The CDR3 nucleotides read TGTGCCAGCACCAACCAAGCCCCAGGGGGATTGGGTGAAAAACTGTTTTTT.

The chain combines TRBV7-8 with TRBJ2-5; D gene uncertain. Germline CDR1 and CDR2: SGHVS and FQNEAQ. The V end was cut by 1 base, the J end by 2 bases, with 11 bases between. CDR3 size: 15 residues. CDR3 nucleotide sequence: TGTGCCAGCAGCTTAGTGGCAGTACGACAAGAGACCCAGTACTTC. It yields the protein CASSLVAVRQETQYF.

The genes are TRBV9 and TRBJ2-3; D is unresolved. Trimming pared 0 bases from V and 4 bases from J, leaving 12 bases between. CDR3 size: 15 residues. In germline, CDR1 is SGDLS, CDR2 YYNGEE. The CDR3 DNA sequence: TGTGCCAGCAGCGTAGCCGAGTTTCGTGCAGATACGCAGTATTTT. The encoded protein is CASSVAEFRADTQYF. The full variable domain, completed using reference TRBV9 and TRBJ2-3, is DSGVTQTPKHLITATGQRVTLRCSPRSGDLSVYWYQQSLDQGLQFLIQYYNGEERAKGNILERFSAQQFPDLHSELNLSSLELGDSALYFCASSVAEFRADTQYFGPGTRLTVL.

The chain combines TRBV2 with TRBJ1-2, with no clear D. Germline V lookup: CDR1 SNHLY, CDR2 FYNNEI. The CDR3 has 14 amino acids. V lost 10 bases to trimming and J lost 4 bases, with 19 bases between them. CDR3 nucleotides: TGTGCCACCTCCTCCGAGCGGGTTTCCTATGGCTACACCTTC. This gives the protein CATSSERVSYGYTF.

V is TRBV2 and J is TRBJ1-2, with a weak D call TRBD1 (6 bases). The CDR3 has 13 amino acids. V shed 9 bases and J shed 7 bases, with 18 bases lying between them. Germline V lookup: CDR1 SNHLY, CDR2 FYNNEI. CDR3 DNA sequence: TGTGCCAGTAGACCGGGGGGGCGAGGTGGCTACACCTTC. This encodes CASRPGGRGGYTF. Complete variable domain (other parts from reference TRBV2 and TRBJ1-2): EPEVTQTPSHQVTQMGQEVILRCVPISNHLYFYWYRQILGQKVEFLVSFYNNEISEKSEIFDDQFSVERPDGSNFTLKIRSTKLEDSAMYFCASRPGGRGGYTFGSGTRLTVV.

The CDR3 reads CASSFRTDTQYF. CDR3 sequence (DNA): TGTGCCAGCAGCTTTCGGACAGATACGCAGTATTTT. This sequence joins TRBV7-6 and TRBJ2-3; D unresolved. This CDR3 is built from 12 residues. Germline V gene lookup returns CDR1 SGHVS and CDR2 FNYEAQ. V lost 3 bases and J lost 3, with 4 bases in between.